This TCR beta chain emerged from a study of response to subunit inactivated influenza vaccine. Points on this clonotype: Its antigen is not known.

V dropped 5 bases and J dropped 1; count of bases not matched to a gene: 5. The CDR3 is 16 residues long. Germline CDR1 reads LNHNV; CDR2 reads YYDKDF (reference sequence). TCRdb re-derived calls from the RT-PCR reads in MiXCR, one entry per CDR3 protein. Among 600,000 to 850,000 distinct CDR3 sequences listed, about 15% were seen once. Study-wide points: The authors proposed limited new T cell recruitment per seasonal influenza vaccination.

The sequence was collected from a man between 45 and 60 years old who received an inactivated influenza vaccine. The rearrangement links TRBV15 to TRBJ1-5; 10 positions match TRBD1. Sequencing was performed on PBMCs from blood, taken 14 to 15 days before vaccination. The CDR3 DNA reads TGTGCCACCAGCCAGCCGGACAGGGGGAGCAATCAGCCCCAGCATTTT. Its translation: CATSQPDRGSNQPQHF.